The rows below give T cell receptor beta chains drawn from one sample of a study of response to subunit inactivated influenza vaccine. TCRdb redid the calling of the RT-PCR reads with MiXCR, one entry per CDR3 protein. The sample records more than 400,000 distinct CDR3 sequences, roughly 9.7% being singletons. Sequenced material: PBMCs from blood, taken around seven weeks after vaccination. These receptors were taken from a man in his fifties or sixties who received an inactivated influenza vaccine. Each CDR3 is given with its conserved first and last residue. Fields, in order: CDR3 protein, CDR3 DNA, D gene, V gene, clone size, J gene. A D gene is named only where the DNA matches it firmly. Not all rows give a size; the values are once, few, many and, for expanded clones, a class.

CASRIGTGSNQPQHF,TGTGCCAGCCGTATCGGTACGGGGAGCAATCAGCCCCAGCATTTT,-,TRBV6-1,many,TRBJ1-5
CASSYGQGWSYEQYF,TGTGCCAGCAGTTACGGGCAGGGTTGGTCCTACGAGCAGTACTTC,-,TRBV6-2/TRBV6-3,-,TRBJ2-7
CASGTWTGKRADTQYF,TGTGCCAGTGGGACTTGGACGGGCAAGCGGGCAGATACGCAGTATTTT,-,TRBV3-1,-,TRBJ2-3
CASSQGTNSPLHF,TGTGCCAGCAGCCAGGGAACTAATTCACCCCTCCACTTT,-,TRBV14,few,TRBJ1-6
CASSLLKPIQYF,TGTGCCAGCAGCTTATTGAAACCGATCCAGTACTTC,-,TRBV11-2,-,TRBJ2-7
CSARGSRGQNYGYTF,TGCAGTGCTAGGGGTTCCAGGGGTCAAAACTATGGCTACACCTTC,-,TRBV20-1,few,TRBJ1-2
CASSHRLAGGQDTQYF,TGTGCCAGCAGCCATAGACTAGCGGGGGGGCAAGATACGCAGTATTTT,TRBD2,TRBV7-9,many,TRBJ2-3
CASRPAGTLSNQPQHF,TGTGCCAGCAGACCTGCTGGGACACTTAGCAATCAGCCCCAGCATTTT,-,TRBV6-1,few,TRBJ1-5
CASSLVGPIEKLFF,TGCGCCAGCAGCTTGGTGGGGCCCATTGAAAAACTGTTTTTT,-,TRBV5-1,few,TRBJ1-4
CSARDLGSGELFF,TGCAGTGCTAGAGATCTGGGTAGTGGGGAGCTGTTTTTT,-,TRBV20-1,many,TRBJ2-2
CASSQDWREGRDNEQFF,TGCGCCAGCAGCCAAGATTGGCGGGAGGGCCGGGACAATGAGCAGTTCTTC,TRBD2,TRBV4-3,-,TRBJ2-1
CASSQTWEQYF,TGTGCCAGCAGCCAAACCTGGGAGCAGTACTTC,-,TRBV6-2/TRBV6-3,-,TRBJ2-7
CASRLMGADTQYF,TGTGCCAGCCGTCTTATGGGGGCAGATACGCAGTATTTT,-,TRBV6-1,-,TRBJ2-3
CASSARGGVNYGYTF,TGTGCCAGCAGCGCCAGAGGAGGTGTCAACTATGGCTACACCTTC,-,TRBV12-3/TRBV12-4,-,TRBJ1-2
CASSEGQGFSYEQYF,TGTGCCAGCAGCGAGGGACAGGGATTTTCCTACGAGCAGTACTTC,TRBD1,TRBV11-2,few,TRBJ2-7
CASSQVGGTRPYEQYF,TGTGCCAGCAGCCAAGTAGGCGGGACTAGGCCCTACGAGCAGTACTTC,TRBD2,TRBV4-2,many,TRBJ2-7
CASSLWGQSSGANVLTF,TGCGCCAGCAGCTTGTGGGGACAGAGCTCTGGGGCCAACGTCCTGACTTTC,TRBD1,TRBV5-1,-,TRBJ2-6
CASSLFHEQYF,TGTGCCAGCAGCCTTTTCCACGAGCAGTACTTC,-,TRBV14,-,TRBJ2-7
CASSRTGEQDEKLFF,TGTGCCAGCAGCAGGACAGGGGAACAGGATGAAAAACTGTTTTTT,TRBD1,TRBV7-2,few,TRBJ1-4
CASSAGQDYGYTF,TGCGCCAGCAGCGCGGGACAGGACTATGGCTACACCTTC,TRBD1,TRBV5-1,few,TRBJ1-2
CAIALGGGLISGANVLTF,TGTGCCATCGCGCTCGGAGGGGGCCTTATCTCTGGGGCCAACGTCCTGACTTTC,-,TRBV2,-,TRBJ2-6
CSAPSWGETQYF,TGCAGTGCGCCAAGCTGGGGTGAGACCCAGTACTTC,-,TRBV20-1,-,TRBJ2-5
CASSDRAFHQPQHF,TGTGCCAGCTCGGACAGGGCCTTCCATCAGCCCCAGCATTTT,TRBD1,TRBV12-3/TRBV12-4,many,TRBJ1-5
CAWSDSSYEQYF,TGTGCCTGGAGTGACAGCTCCTACGAGCAGTACTTC,-,TRBV30,few,TRBJ2-7
CASSRGSEETQYF,TGCGCCAGCAGCAGGGGATCTGAGGAGACCCAGTACTTC,-,TRBV5-1,-,TRBJ2-5
CSARDGTVNTEAFF,TGCAGTGCTAGGGACGGGACAGTTAACACTGAAGCTTTCTTT,TRBD1,TRBV20-1,many,TRBJ1-1
CASSLTGVAFTRPDTQYF,TGTGCCAGCAGCTTGACGGGCGTCGCTTTTACGAGGCCAGATACGCAGTATTTT,-,TRBV11-2,-,TRBJ2-3
CAISGTETLNTEAFF,TGTGCCATCAGTGGGACAGAGACTTTGAACACTGAAGCTTTCTTT,-,TRBV10-3,few,TRBJ1-1
CASSHVLAKSLNEQFF,TGCGCCAGCAGCCACGTACTAGCAAAGTCGTTGAATGAGCAGTTCTTC,-,TRBV4-3,-,TRBJ2-1
CASSPGTGTQYF,TGTGCTAGCAGCCCCGGGACCGGTACGCAGTATTTT,-,TRBV7-7,many,TRBJ2-3
CASSPGTRGNNEQFF,TGTGCCAGCAGCCCCGGGACTAGGGGAAACAATGAGCAGTTCTTC,TRBD2,TRBV4-2,-,TRBJ2-1
CASSLDGQGNSPLHF,TGCGCCAGCAGCTTGGATGGACAGGGCAATTCACCCCTCCACTTT,TRBD1,TRBV5-1,many,TRBJ1-6
CASSFRRAYEQYF,TGTGCCAGCAGTTTCCGGCGGGCCTACGAGCAGTACTTC,-,TRBV6-5,-,TRBJ2-7
CSASGTLSNIPDTQYF,TGCAGTGCTTCTGGGACCCTCTCCAACATTCCGGATACGCAGTATTTT,-,TRBV20-1,-,TRBJ2-3
CASSLGAGLSLGYEQYF,TGTGCCAGCAGCTTAGGGGCAGGGTTGAGTCTGGGCTACGAGCAGTACTTC,-,TRBV7-6,few,TRBJ2-7
CSGRERLNTEAFF,TGCAGCGGAAGGGAGCGTTTGAACACTGAAGCTTTCTTT,-,TRBV20-1,few,TRBJ1-1
CASSLAGGTAYSYEQYF,TGTGCCAGCAGCTTAGCTGGGGGGACAGCCTACTCCTACGAGCAGTACTTC,-,TRBV7-8,few,TRBJ2-7
CASSSAPTGTGTEAFF,TGTGCCAGCAGCTCCGCTCCGACAGGGACGGGCACTGAAGCTTTCTTT,TRBD1,TRBV7-2,few,TRBJ1-1
CASSPGQGYNSPLHF,TGTGCCAGCAGCCCGGGACAGGGATATAATTCACCCCTCCACTTT,TRBD1,TRBV3-1,-,TRBJ1-6
CASRKQTGGGFYEQYF,TGTGCCAGCAGAAAACAAACAGGAGGGGGATTCTACGAGCAGTACTTC,-,TRBV6-1,few,TRBJ2-7